This is a list of T cell receptor beta chains from one sample in a study of cytomegalovirus exposure and HLA in healthy donors. TCRdb's copy holds only in-frame clones and misses some; the assay was immunoSEQ multiplex PCR. The sample includes about 140,000 clones, 88% of them seen just once. Sequenced input: PBMCs. The origin of the receptors is a woman aged 40 to 49 in good health and CMV-seronegative. Each CDR3 is given with its conserved first and last residue. The D gene is left open where the match is weak. The size of a clone is reported for some rows only, either as once, few or many, or as a class for expanded clones.

cdr3_nt cdr3_aa d_call j_call clone_size v_call cdr3_length
TGTGCCAGCAGCTTAGGGGGCGGGAGTGGCACAGATACGCAGTATTTT CASSLGGGSGTDTQYF NA TRBJ2-3 NA TRBV7-3 16
TGCGCCAGCAGCTTGGGGGGAGACTATGGCTACACCTTC CASSLGGDYGYTF NA TRBJ1-2 NA TRBV5-1 13
TGCGCCAGCAGCTTGGACGGACAAAGAAATTCACCCCTCCACTTT CASSLDGQRNSPLHF NA TRBJ1-6 NA TRBV5-1 15
TGCGCCAGCAGCCCAGTCAGCGGGGCCTCCGGGGAGCTGTTTTTT CASSPVSGASGELFF TRBD2 TRBJ2-2 once TRBV4-1 15
TGCAGCGTTGGGGACCCTAGCGGGAGCTCCTACAATGAGCAGTTCTTC CSVGDPSGSSYNEQFF TRBD2 TRBJ2-1 NA TRBV29-1 16
TGTGCCTGGAGTGTCGAGGGACAGGGGGGCAATGAGCAGTTCTTC CAWSVEGQGGNEQFF TRBD1 TRBJ2-1 NA TRBV30 15
TGTGCCAGCAGTCCGGGACAGGGACACACCATATATTTT CASSPGQGHTIYF TRBD1 TRBJ1-3 NA TRBV28 13
TGTGCCAGCAGTGAACAGGAGGTAAAGGCCTACAATGAGCAGTTCTTC CASSEQEVKAYNEQFF NA TRBJ2-1 NA TRBV2 16
TGCGCCAGCGAGCCGGGACTAGCCCTCGGGTATACCCAGTACTTC CASEPGLALGYTQYF TRBD2 TRBJ2-5 NA TRBV5-1 15
TGTGCCAGCAGCTTATCGGCAGATACGCAGTATTTT CASSLSADTQYF NA TRBJ2-3 NA TRBV7-9 12
TGCGCCAGCAGCCCCGGGACTAAAGGAGACGAGCAGTACTTC CASSPGTKGDEQYF TRBD2 TRBJ2-7 NA TRBV5-1 14
TGTGCCAGCAGCTCCCCGGGGGGGGCTGAAGCTTTCTTT CASSSPGGAEAFF NA TRBJ1-1 once TRBV11-2 13
TGTGCCAGTAGCACGGGTCCTAGCGGGTCGGATACTATGTTCTTC CASSTGPSGSDTMFF TRBD2 TRBJ2-1 NA TRBV19 15
TGTGCCAGTAGTATAAAGCGGGAGGCTGAGCAGTTCTTC CASSIKREAEQFF TRBD2 TRBJ2-1 NA TRBV19 13
TGTGCCAGTGGGGACAGGGCTACAGATACGCAGTATTTT CASGDRATDTQYF TRBD1 TRBJ2-3 NA TRBV28 13
TGCGCCAGCAGTGAGGATAGCGGGAGACAAGCCTACGAGCAGTACTTC CASSEDSGRQAYEQYF TRBD2 TRBJ2-7 NA TRBV10-1 16
TGCGCCAGCAGTGAGTCAAGCTACGCGAACACCGGGGAGCTGTTTTTT CASSESSYANTGELFF NA TRBJ2-2 NA TRBV10-1 16
TGTGCCAGTCCTCCCACGAGGCCGCAGTATTTT CASPPTRPQYF NA TRBJ2-3 NA TRBV28 11
TGTTCCAGCAGCGCCAGACTAGCGGGAGAACAGGCCTACGAGCAGTACTTC CSSSARLAGEQAYEQYF TRBD2 TRBJ2-7 once TRBV7-9 17
TGTGCCAGCAGCGGCCGGGAAGAGAACTACGAGCAGTACTTC CASSGREENYEQYF NA TRBJ2-7 NA TRBV11-2 14
TGTGCCAGCAGTTTACTAGCGGGAGCGTCTGGCAATGAGCAGTTCTTC CASSLLAGASGNEQFF TRBD2 TRBJ2-1 few TRBV28 16
TGTGCCAGCAGCGCCCGGCTAGCTGACGAGCAGTACTTC CASSARLADEQYF NA TRBJ2-7 NA TRBV7-2 13
TGTGCCAGCAGTTTCCCCAGTTTCTCCTACGAGCAGTACTTC CASSFPSFSYEQYF NA TRBJ2-7 NA TRBV28 14
TGCGCCAGCTCTGTCGGGACAGGGTCCTACGAGCAGTACTTC CASSVGTGSYEQYF TRBD1 TRBJ2-7 NA TRBV10-2 14
TGTGCCAGCAGTGCGACGGGGGTAGAGACCCAGTACTTC CASSATGVETQYF NA TRBJ2-5 NA TRBV2 13
TGTGCCAGCAGCTCAGCCAGAAATCAGCCCCAGCATTTT CASSSARNQPQHF NA TRBJ1-5 NA TRBV7-2 13
TGTGCCAGCAGTCGCCCAGTCACTGAAGCTTTCTTT CASSRPVTEAFF NA TRBJ1-1 NA TRBV6-5 12
TGTGCCAGCAGTCCGCAGGAAAGCTACGAGCAGTACTTC CASSPQESYEQYF NA TRBJ2-7 NA TRBV6-6 13
TGTGCCAGCAGTCTGGGTGGGCCTAGCGGGAGGCGAGGTTCCTACAATGAGCAGTTCTTC CASSLGGPSGRRGSYNEQFF TRBD2 TRBJ2-1 few TRBV28 20
TGTGCCAGCAGTGAACATTGGACACTCAATGAGCAGTTCTTC CASSEHWTLNEQFF NA TRBJ2-1 few TRBV25-1 14
TGTGCCAGCAGCACTGGGACTAGCGGAGACAATGAGCAGTTCTTC CASSTGTSGDNEQFF TRBD2 TRBJ2-1 NA TRBV28 15
TGTGCCTGGAGTCGTGACAGGCCCTCTCGTACGCACTTC CAWSRDRPSRTHF NA TRBJ2-7 NA TRBV30 13
TGTGCCAGCAGTTTGGGTGGGCAGGGCCAAGAGACCCAGTACTTC CASSLGGQGQETQYF NA TRBJ2-5 NA TRBV27 15
TGCGCCAGCAGCTTGAGTTCTATAGCGGGAGTATACAATGAGCAGTTCTTC CASSLSSIAGVYNEQFF TRBD2 TRBJ2-1 few TRBV5-1 17
TGTGCCAGCACTTCAACCCGGGGGGGTTACGAGCAGTACTTC CASTSTRGGYEQYF TRBD2 TRBJ2-7 NA TRBV6-5 14
TGTGCCAGCGGGGGGCGGACTAGCGAGACGCCTAGCACAGATACGCAGTATTTT CASGGRTSETPSTDTQYF NA TRBJ2-3 NA TRBV21-1 18
TGCGCCAGCAGCTTGGTTGCGGTAATGAACACTGAAGCTTTCTTT CASSLVAVMNTEAFF NA TRBJ1-1 NA TRBV5-1 15
TGTGCCAGCAGTTTTAGTATGGATCAGCCCCAGCATTTT CASSFSMDQPQHF NA TRBJ1-5 NA TRBV6-6 13
TGTGCCAGCAGTCCTCTCGGGACAGATAATCAGCCCCAGCATTTT CASSPLGTDNQPQHF TRBD1 TRBJ1-5 NA TRBV6-6 15
TGTGCCAGCAGCTTAGGCGCGGGAGTCCACAATGAGCAGTTCTTC CASSLGAGVHNEQFF TRBD2 TRBJ2-1 few TRBV11-3 15
TGTGCCAGCAGAGGGGTGGGCAAAAACATTCAGTACTTC CASRGVGKNIQYF NA TRBJ2-4 NA TRBV6-5 13
TGTGCCAGCAGCAGACTAGCGGGAGGTCCTGGCACCGGGGAGCTGTTTTTT CASSRLAGGPGTGELFF TRBD2 TRBJ2-2 NA TRBV5-4 17
TGTGCCAGCAGTGGAGTAGCGGGAGTCTTGGATACGCAGTATTTT CASSGVAGVLDTQYF TRBD2 TRBJ2-3 NA TRBV27 15
TGTGCCAGCAGCTTGGGAGGCTCTCAATCCCGGGATACGCAGTATTTT CASSLGGSQSRDTQYF NA TRBJ2-3 NA TRBV5-4 16
TGTGCCAGTAGTATAGAAACGACAGGGAGCAAGCAGTACTTC CASSIETTGSKQYF TRBD1 TRBJ2-7 NA TRBV19 14
TGTGCCAGCAGCTTGTCTAGCGGGAGTTCCTACGAGCAGTACTTC CASSLSSGSSYEQYF TRBD2 TRBJ2-7 NA TRBV5-4 15
TGTGCCAGCACTGCTGGACTAGCGGAAAAGTACGAGCAGTACTTC CASTAGLAEKYEQYF TRBD2 TRBJ2-7 NA TRBV7-2 15
TGTGCCAGCAGTGAACTCGGGGGGCGGAGGGGGAAGCAGCCCCAGCATTTT CASSELGGRRGKQPQHF NA TRBJ1-5 NA TRBV6-1 17
TGTGCCAGCAGTTTATCCCCGGGGGGTTACAATGAGCAGTTCTTC CASSLSPGGYNEQFF TRBD2 TRBJ2-1 few TRBV27 15
TGTGCCAGCTCAGCCGACAGGGTTTACTACGAGCAGTACTTC CASSADRVYYEQYF TRBD1 TRBJ2-7 NA TRBV18 14
TGTGCCAGCAGCGGAGGGACAGGGGGCGCGGGAGGCTACACCTTC CASSGGTGGAGGYTF TRBD1 TRBJ1-2 once TRBV2 15
TGTGCCAGCAGCTTAGGGGGACTAACGGAGACCCAGTACTTC CASSLGGLTETQYF TRBD2 TRBJ2-5 NA TRBV7-9 14
TGTGCCAGCAGCTCGAGCGGACAGGCTGGGTGGGGGCCCCAGCATTTT CASSSSGQAGWGPQHF TRBD1 TRBJ1-5 NA TRBV7-2 16
TGTGCCAGCAGTTTAGATACGACTAGCGGGACCTACGAGCAGTACTTC CASSLDTTSGTYEQYF TRBD2 TRBJ2-7 NA TRBV28 16